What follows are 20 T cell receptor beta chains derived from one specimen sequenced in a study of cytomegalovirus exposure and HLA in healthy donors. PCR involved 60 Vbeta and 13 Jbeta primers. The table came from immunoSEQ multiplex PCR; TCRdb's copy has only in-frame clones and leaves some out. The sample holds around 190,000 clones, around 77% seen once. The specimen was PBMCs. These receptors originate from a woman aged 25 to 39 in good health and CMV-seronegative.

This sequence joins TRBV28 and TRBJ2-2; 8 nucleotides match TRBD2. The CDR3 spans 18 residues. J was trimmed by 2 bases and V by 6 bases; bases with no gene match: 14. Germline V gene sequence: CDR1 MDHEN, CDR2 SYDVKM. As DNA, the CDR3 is TGTGCCAGCAGCCGGGGGGGGTGGGGGAGACCAAACACCGGGGAGCTGTTTTTT. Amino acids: CASSRGGWGRPNTGELFF.

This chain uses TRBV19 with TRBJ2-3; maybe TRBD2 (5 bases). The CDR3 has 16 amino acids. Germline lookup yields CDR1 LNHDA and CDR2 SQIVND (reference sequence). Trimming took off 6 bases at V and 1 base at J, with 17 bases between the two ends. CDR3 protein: CASSPRASSGTDTQYF. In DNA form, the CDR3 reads TGTGCCAGTAGCCCCCGGGCTAGCTCCGGCACAGATACGCAGTATTTT.

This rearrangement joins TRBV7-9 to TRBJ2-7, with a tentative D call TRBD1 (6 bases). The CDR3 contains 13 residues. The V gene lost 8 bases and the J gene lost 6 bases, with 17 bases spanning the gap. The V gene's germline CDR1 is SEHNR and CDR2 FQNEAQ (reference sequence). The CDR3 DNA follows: TGTGCCAGCTCCCGGACAGATTCGCTCGAGCAGTACTTC. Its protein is CASSRTDSLEQYF.

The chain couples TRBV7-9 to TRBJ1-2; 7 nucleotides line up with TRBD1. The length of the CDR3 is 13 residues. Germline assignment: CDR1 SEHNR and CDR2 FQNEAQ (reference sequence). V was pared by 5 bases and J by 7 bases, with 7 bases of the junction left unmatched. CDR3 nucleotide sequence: TGTGCCAGCAGCGGGACAGTCCAGGGTGGCTACACCTTC. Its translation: CASSGTVQGGYTF.

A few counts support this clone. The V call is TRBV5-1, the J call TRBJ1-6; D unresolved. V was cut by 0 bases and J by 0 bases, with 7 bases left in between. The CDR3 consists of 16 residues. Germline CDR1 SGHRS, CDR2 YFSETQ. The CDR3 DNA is TGCGCCAGCAGCTTGGACGGGAGCTCCTATAATTCACCCCTCCACTTT. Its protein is CASSLDGSSYNSPLHF.

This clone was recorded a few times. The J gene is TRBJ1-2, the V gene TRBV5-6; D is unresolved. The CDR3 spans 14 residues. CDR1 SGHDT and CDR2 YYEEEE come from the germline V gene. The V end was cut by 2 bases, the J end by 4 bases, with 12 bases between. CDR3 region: CASSFPRAGYGYTF. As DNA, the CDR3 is TGTGCCAGCAGCTTCCCCCGGGCGGGCTATGGCTACACCTTC.

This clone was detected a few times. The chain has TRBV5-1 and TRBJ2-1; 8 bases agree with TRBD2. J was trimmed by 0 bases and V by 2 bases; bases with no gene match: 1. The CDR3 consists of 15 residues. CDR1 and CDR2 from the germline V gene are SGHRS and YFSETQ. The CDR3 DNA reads TGCGCCAGCAGCTTTAGCGGGAACTCCTACAATGAGCAGTTCTTC. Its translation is CASSFSGNSYNEQFF.

The chain's CDR3 is CAWSVPGGPRTDTQYF. The CDR3 DNA reads as TGTGCCTGGAGTGTACCTGGGGGCCCCCGCACAGATACGCAGTATTTT. The J gene is TRBJ2-3, the V gene TRBV30; weak D call: TRBD1 (6 bases). The CDR3 has 16 amino acids. Trimming pared 0 bases from V and 1 base from J, leaving 14 bases between. Germline CDR1 is GTSNPN and CDR2 is SVGIG (reference sequence). The complete variable domain, with remaining parts taken from reference TRBV30 and TRBJ2-3, reads SQTIHQWPATLVQPVGSPLSLECTVEGTSNPNLYWYRQAAGRGLQLLFYSVGIGQISSEVPQNLSASRPQDRQFILSSKKLLLSDSGFYLCAWSVPGGPRTDTQYFGPGTRLTVL.

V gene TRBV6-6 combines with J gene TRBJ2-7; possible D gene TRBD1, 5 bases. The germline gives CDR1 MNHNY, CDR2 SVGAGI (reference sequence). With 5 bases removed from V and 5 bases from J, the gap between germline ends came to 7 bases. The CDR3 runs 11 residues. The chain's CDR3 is CASSARDEQYF. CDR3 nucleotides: TGTGCCAGCAGTGCCAGGGACGAGCAGTACTTC.

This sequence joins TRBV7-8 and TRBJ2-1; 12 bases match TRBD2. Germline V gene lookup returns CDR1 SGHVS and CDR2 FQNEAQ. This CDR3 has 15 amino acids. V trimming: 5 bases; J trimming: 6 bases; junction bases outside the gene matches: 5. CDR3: CASSALAGGSNEQFF. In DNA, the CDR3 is TGTGCCAGCAGCGCACTAGCGGGAGGAAGCAATGAGCAGTTCTTC.

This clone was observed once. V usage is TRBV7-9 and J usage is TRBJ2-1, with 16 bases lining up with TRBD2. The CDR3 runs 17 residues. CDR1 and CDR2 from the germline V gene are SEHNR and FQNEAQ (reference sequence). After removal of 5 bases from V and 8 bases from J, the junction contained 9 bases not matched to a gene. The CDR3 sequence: CASSPGTSGRAIDEQFF. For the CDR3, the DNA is TGTGCCAGCAGCCCCGGGACTAGCGGGAGGGCTATTGATGAGCAGTTCTTC.

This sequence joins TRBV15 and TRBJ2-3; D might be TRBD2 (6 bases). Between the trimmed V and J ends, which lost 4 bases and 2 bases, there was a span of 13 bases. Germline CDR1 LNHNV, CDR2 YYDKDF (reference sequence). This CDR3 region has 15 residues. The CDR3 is CATSTTSSYTDTQYF. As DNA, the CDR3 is TGTGCCACCAGCACCACTAGCAGTTACACAGATACGCAGTATTTT.

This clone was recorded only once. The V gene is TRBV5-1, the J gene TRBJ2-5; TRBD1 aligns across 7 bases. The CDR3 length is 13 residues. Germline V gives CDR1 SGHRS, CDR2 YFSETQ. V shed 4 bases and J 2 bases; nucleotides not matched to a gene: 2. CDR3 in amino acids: CASSMGQQETQYF. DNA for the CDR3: TGCGCCAGCAGCATGGGACAGCAAGAGACCCAGTACTTC.

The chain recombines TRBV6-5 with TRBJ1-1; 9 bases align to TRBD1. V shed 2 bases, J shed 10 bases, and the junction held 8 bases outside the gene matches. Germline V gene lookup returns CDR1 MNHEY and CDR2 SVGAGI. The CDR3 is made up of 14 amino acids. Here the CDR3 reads CASSYQLADRGAFF. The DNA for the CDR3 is TGTGCCAGCAGTTACCAACTGGCGGACAGGGGAGCTTTCTTT.

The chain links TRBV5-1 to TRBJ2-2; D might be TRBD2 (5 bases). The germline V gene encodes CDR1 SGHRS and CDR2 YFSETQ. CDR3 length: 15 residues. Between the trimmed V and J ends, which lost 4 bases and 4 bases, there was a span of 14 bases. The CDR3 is CASSEGGWVTGELFF. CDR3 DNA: TGCGCCAGCAGCGAAGGCGGGTGGGTCACCGGGGAGCTGTTTTTT.

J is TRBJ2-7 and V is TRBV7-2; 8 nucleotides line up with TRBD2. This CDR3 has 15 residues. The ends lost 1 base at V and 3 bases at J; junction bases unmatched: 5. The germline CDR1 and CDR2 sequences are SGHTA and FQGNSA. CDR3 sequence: CASSLVASGSYEQYF. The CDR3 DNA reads TGTGCCAGCAGCTTAGTGGCCAGCGGGAGCTACGAGCAGTACTTC.

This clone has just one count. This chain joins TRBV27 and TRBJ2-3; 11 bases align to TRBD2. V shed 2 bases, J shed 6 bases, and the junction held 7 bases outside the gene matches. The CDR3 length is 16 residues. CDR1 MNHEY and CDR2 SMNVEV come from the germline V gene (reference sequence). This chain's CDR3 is CASSLREPSGRDTQYF. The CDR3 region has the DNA TGTGCCAGCAGTTTACGTGAGCCTAGCGGGAGGGATACGCAGTATTTT.

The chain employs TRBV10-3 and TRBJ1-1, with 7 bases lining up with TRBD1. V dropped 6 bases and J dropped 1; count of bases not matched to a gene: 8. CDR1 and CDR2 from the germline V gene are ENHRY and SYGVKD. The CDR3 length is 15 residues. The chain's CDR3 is CAIRGTETGNTEAFF. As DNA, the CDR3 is TGTGCCATCAGGGGGACAGAAACGGGGAACACTGAAGCTTTCTTT.

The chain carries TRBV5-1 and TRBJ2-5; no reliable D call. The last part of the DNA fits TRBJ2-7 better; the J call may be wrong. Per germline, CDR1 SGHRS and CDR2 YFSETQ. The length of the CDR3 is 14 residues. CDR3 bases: TGCGCCAGCAGCTTGATAGGATCGGACTACGAGCAGTACTTC. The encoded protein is CASSLIGSDYEQYF.

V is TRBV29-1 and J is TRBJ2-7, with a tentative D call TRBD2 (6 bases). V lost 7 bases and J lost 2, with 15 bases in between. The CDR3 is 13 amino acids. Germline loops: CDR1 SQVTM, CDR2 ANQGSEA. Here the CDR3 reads CSAQRDFTYEQYF. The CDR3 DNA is TGCAGCGCCCAGAGGGACTTTACCTACGAGCAGTACTTC.